These 10 T cell receptor beta chains originate from one sample sequenced in a study of blood T cell repertoires in COVID-19. Only in-frame clones appear in the TCRdb table, and some are missing; sequencing was by immunoSEQ multiplex PCR. This repertoire shows over 130,000 clones, about 81% found once; its top ten account for roughly 4%. Sequencing was performed on peripheral blood. These TCRs come from a woman of 80 years or more with acute or convalescent COVID-19.

The chain employs TRBV3-1 (or the pseudogene TRBV3-2) and TRBJ1-6; weak D call: TRBD1 (6 bases). This CDR3 contains 16 residues. V lost 4 bases and J lost 7, with 17 bases in between. Germline V gene sequence: CDR1 LGHDT, CDR2 YNNKEL (reference sequence). CDR3 in DNA: TGTGCCAGCAGCCGGAGTACAGGGATTGAAAATTCACCCCTCCACTTT. Its translation is CASSRSTGIENSPLHF.

This chain connects TRBV4-1 to TRBJ2-1, with D possibly being TRBD2 (6 bases). The germline V gene encodes CDR1 MGHRA and CDR2 YSYEKL. The CDR3 is 15 residues long. The V end was cut by 0 bases, the J end by 10 bases, with 16 bases between. The CDR3 sequence is CASSQDPGLIWEQFF. In DNA, the CDR3 is TGCGCCAGCAGCCAAGATCCCGGACTAATTTGGGAGCAGTTCTTC.

This sequence joins TRBV25-1 and TRBJ1-4; 7 bases match TRBD1. This CDR3 contains 14 residues. Looked up from germline, CDR1 is MGHDK and CDR2 is SYGVNS. V shed 4 bases and J 6 bases; nucleotides not matched to a gene: 5. The CDR3 nucleotides read TGTGCCAGCAGTGTTGACAGGGAGGATGAAAAACTGTTTTTT. Encoded protein: CASSVDREDEKLFF. Drawing the rest from reference TRBV25-1 and TRBJ1-4, the complete variable domain is EADIYQTPRYLVIGTGKKITLECSQTMGHDKMYWYQQDPGMELHLIHYSYGVNSTEKGDLSSESTVSRIRTEHFPLTLESARPSHTSQYLCASSVDREDEKLFFGSGTQLSVL.

The chain recombines TRBV28 with TRBJ1-5; a possible D gene is TRBD1 (6 bases). CDR1 MDHEN and CDR2 SYDVKM come from the germline V gene. The CDR3 extends over 17 amino acids. Trimming left V 3 bases short and J 2 bases short, with 17 bases between. The CDR3 bases are TGTGCCAGCAGTTTTACAGGGTATGGGAATGGCAATCAGCCCCAGCATTTT. Encoded protein: CASSFTGYGNGNQPQHF.

The chain uses TRBV7-3 and TRBJ2-7; a possible D gene is TRBD1 (5 bases). The CDR3 runs 13 residues. V lost 1 base and J 3 bases, leaving 7 bases between the germline ends. CDR1 and CDR2 from the germline V gene are SGHTA and FQGTGA. The CDR3 loop reads CASSLNRNYEQYF. Written as DNA, the CDR3 is TGTGCCAGCAGCTTAAACAGGAACTACGAGCAGTACTTC.

The chain recombines TRBV5-4 with TRBJ2-5; 8 nucleotides match TRBD1. The V and J ends lost 0 bases and 3 bases, in that order; junction bases with no gene match: 10. CDR3 length: 17 residues. In germline, CDR1 is SGHNT, CDR2 YYREEE (reference sequence). CDR3 DNA: TGTGCCAGCAGCTTGGGGACAGGGATTTGGGGGAAAGAGACCCAGTACTTC. It encodes CASSLGTGIWGKETQYF.

V usage is TRBV5-5 and J usage is TRBJ1-4, with 9 bases that match TRBD1. V shed 5 bases and J 8 bases; nucleotides not matched to a gene: 7. The CDR3 runs to 14 residues. From germline, CDR1 is SGHKS and CDR2 YYEKEE (reference sequence). The CDR3 reads CASRSQGATEKLFF. The CDR3 coding sequence is TGTGCCAGCAGGTCACAGGGGGCGACCGAAAAACTGTTTTTT.

The rearrangement links TRBV5-4 to TRBJ2-7; D ambiguous. The CDR3 totals 15 residues. Trimming shortened V by 5 bases and J by 3 bases, and 18 bases separated the two germline ends. Germline V gives CDR1 SGHNT, CDR2 YYREEE (reference sequence). CDR3 sequence (DNA): TGTGCCAGCAGATTCGACCTCACGGGTTTCTACGAGCAGTACTTC. Amino acids: CASRFDLTGFYEQYF.

On this clone: Other DNA sequences in the same sample also yield this CDR3. V gene TRBV19 combines with J gene TRBJ2-7; TRBD1 matches 8 bases. CDR1 LNHDA and CDR2 SQIVND come from the germline V gene (reference sequence). The CDR3 spans 15 residues. Germline trimming cut 4 bases from V and 4 bases from J; bases unmatched to any gene: 9. The CDR3, as DNA: TGTGCCAGTAGTACGGGGCAGGGGGCCTCTTACGAGCAGTACTTC. Amino acids: CASSTGQGASYEQYF.

The rearrangement links TRBV10-3 to TRBJ1-2, with a weak D call TRBD1 (5 bases). V was trimmed by 8 bases and J by 3 bases, leaving 22 bases between them. This CDR3 is 16 amino acids long. Germline V gene data show CDR1 as ENHRY and CDR2 as SYGVKD. The CDR3 coding sequence is TGTGCCATCCAAATTACGGGGCCCTGGGGGGACTATGGCTACACCTTC. Its protein product is CAIQITGPWGDYGYTF.